This T cell receptor (beta chain) was identified during a study of cytomegalovirus exposure and HLA in healthy donors. The PCR ran on 60 Vbeta and 13 Jbeta primers. Clones were sequenced by immunoSEQ multiplex PCR, and TCRdb holds only the in-frame ones, with some missing. Found here are 98,000 or so clones, over 65% of them singletons; the top ten hold under 2%. This CDR3 comprises 17 residues. V lost 4 bases to trimming and J lost 1 base, with 16 bases between them. Germline-derived CDR1 and CDR2 are LGHNA and YSLEER. The rearrangement links TRBV4-3 to TRBJ2-2, with a possible D match to TRBD2 (7 bases). This TCR came from a woman aged 40 to 55 in good health and CMV-seronegative. The sequenced sample consisted of PBMCs. CDR3 loop: CASSRAGGRGNTGELFF. Written as DNA, the CDR3 is TGCGCCAGCAGCCGGGCCGGGGGGCGTGGGAACACCGGGGAGCTGTTTTTT.